This TCR beta chain was found in a study of blood T cells in healthy people across ages. In the study overall: Per two T cells, template switching captured roughly one barcoded beta molecule.

The authors ran a second PCR of about 7 to 11 cycles using a sample-barcoded 5' primer and a J-beta primer mix. Any given sample supplied a minimum of 2.5 million CDR3-containing paired-end reads. TCRdb analysed the 5' RACE reads with MiXCR anew, one entry per CDR3 protein. The sample has more than 700,000 distinct CDR3 sequences, 46% seen once. This CDR3 comprises 15 residues. Germline trimming cut 2 bases from V and 9 bases from J; bases unmatched to any gene: 7. The germline CDR1 and CDR2 sequences are SGHTA and FQGTGA. General study findings and limits: The lack of PBMC sorting stopped any conclusive naive versus antigen-experienced comparison. The study found more naive CD4+ cells and higher diversity in long-lived than aged donors.

To note about this clonotype: What it binds is unknown.

The sequencing input was blood. The V gene is TRBV7-3, the J gene TRBJ2-1; TRBD2 agrees at 10 bases. This receptor was identified in a man older than 75 in good health. DNA of the CDR3: TGTGCCAGCAGCTTAGTACTAGCGGGAAAGGTTGAGCAGTTCTTC. The encoded protein is CASSLVLAGKVEQFF.